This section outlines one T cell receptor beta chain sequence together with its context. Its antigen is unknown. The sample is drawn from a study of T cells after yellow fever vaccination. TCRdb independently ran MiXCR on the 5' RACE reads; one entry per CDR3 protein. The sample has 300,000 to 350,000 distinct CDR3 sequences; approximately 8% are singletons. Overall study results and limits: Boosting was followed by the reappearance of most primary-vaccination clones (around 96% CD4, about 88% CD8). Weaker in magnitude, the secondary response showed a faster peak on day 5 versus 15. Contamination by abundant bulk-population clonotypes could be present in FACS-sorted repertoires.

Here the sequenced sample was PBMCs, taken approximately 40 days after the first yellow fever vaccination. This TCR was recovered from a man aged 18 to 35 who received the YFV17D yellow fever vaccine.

The CDR3 DNA follows: TGTGCCAGCAGCCAGGGAGCAGGGCACACCGGGGAGCTGTTTTTT. Protein: CASSQGAGHTGELFF. This chain joins TRBV3-1 and TRBJ2-2; D possibly matches TRBD1 or TRBD2 (5 bases each). The CDR3 loop spans 15 amino acids. V lost 3 bases and J 3 bases, leaving 11 bases between the germline ends. Germline assignment: CDR1 LGHDT and CDR2 YNNKEL (reference sequence).